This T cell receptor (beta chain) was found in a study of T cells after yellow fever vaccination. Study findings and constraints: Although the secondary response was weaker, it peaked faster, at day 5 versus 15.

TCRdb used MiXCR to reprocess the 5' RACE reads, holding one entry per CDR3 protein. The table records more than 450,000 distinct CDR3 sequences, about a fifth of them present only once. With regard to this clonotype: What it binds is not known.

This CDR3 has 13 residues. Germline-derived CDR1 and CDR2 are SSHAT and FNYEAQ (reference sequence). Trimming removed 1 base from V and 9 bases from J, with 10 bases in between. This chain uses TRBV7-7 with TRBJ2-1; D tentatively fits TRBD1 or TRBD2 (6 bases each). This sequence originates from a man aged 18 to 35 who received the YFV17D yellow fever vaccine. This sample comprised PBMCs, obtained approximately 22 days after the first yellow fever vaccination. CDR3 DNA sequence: TGTGCCAGCAGCTTAGAGGGGGGCGGTGAGCAGTTCTTC. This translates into CASSLEGGGEQFF.